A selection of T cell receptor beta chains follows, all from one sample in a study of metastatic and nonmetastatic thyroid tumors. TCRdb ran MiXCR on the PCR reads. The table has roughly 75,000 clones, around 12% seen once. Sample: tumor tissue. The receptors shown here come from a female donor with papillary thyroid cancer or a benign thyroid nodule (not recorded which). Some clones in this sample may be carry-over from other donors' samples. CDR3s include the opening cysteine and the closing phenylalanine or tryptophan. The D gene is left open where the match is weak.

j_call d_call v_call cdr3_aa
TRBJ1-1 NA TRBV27 CASSLRQMNTEAFF
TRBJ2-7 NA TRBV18 CASSPPGRAYEQYF
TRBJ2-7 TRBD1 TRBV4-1 CASSQRQGADEQYF
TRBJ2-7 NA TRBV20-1 CSARGDHTYEQYF
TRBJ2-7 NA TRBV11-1 CASSLLRDTLSYEQYF
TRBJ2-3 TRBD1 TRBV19 CASSIRGQTADTQYF
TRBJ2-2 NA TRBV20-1 CSARDQSGELFF
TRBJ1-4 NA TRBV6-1 CASSPRPRTARGDEKLFF
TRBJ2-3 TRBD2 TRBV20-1 CSARDSGSTDTQYF
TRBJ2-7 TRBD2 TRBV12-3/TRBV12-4 CASSLWGGEQYF
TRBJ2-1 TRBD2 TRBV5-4 CASSLPWTSWNEQFF
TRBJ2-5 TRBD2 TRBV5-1 CASRRLAGGGETQYF
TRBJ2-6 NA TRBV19 CASSPRGLGVLTF
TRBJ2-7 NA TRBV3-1 CASSQDRAGSGEQYF
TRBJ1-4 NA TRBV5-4 CASSFGTDNEKLFF
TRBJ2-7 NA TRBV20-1 CSASPPTRSYEQYF
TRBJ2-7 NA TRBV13 CASSGRTSRNEQYF
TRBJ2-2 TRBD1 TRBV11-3 CASTRQGDTGELFF
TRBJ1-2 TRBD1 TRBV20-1 CSARDRGQGGYGYTF
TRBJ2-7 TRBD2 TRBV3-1 CASSQGSWLAGDEQYF